Presented here are 18 T cell receptor beta chains from one specimen sequenced in a study of cytomegalovirus exposure and HLA in healthy donors. Primers: 60 Vbeta forward and 13 Jbeta reverse. Profiled with immunoSEQ multiplex PCR; TCRdb holds only in-frame clones, not every one. Of about 200,000 clones in the sample, roughly 83% were seen once. Sequenced sample: PBMCs. The receptor source for this set is a woman aged 50 to 65 in good health and CMV-seronegative.

This chain joins TRBV27 and TRBJ2-1, with 16 bases identical to TRBD2. Per the germline V gene, CDR1 is MNHEY and CDR2 is SMNVEV (reference sequence). V lost 5 bases and J lost 6; bases outside the gene matches: 7. CDR3 length equals 17 residues. CDR3 nucleotide sequence: TGTGCCAGCAGTCTGGGACTAGCGGGGGGGCGGAGCAATGAGCAGTTCTTC. Translation gives CASSLGLAGGRSNEQFF.

The chain joins TRBV5-1 to TRBJ2-2; D is unresolved. The CDR3 has 14 amino acids. Per germline, CDR1 SGHRS and CDR2 YFSETQ. V lost 0 bases and J lost 3, with 6 bases in between. The CDR3 bases are TGCGCCAGCAGCTTGGACCCAGACACCGGGGAGCTGTTTTTT. Translating gives CASSLDPDTGELFF.

This chain uses TRBV7-3 with TRBJ2-3; TRBD2 might be the D (6 bases). Between the trimmed V and J ends, which lost 5 bases and 5 bases, there was a span of 20 bases. Germline-derived CDR1 and CDR2 are SGHTA and FQGTGA. The CDR3 covers 16 residues. This CDR3 is CASSQSGLPRRDTQYF. CDR3 sequence (DNA): TGTGCCAGCAGCCAATCCGGACTACCGAGAAGAGATACGCAGTATTTT.

The genes are TRBV2 and TRBJ2-1; 10 bases are a match to TRBD1. Germline V CDR1 and CDR2: SNHLY, FYNNEI. V shed 7 bases and J 11 bases; nucleotides not matched to a gene: 11. This CDR3 contains 14 residues. CDR3 sequence reads: CASTWGQGMRKQFF. The DNA of the CDR3 is TGTGCCAGCACTTGGGGACAGGGGATGAGGAAGCAGTTCTTC.

The genes are TRBV10-3 and TRBJ2-3; D is undetermined. Trimming took off 5 bases at V and 7 bases at J, with 10 bases between the two ends. The CDR3 contains 12 residues. Germline CDR1 reads ENHRY; CDR2 reads SYGVKD. The chain's CDR3 is CAISYDIYTQYF. For the CDR3, the DNA is TGTGCCATCAGTTACGACATTTATACGCAGTATTTT.

CDR3 protein: CASSKEGQPISGANVLTF. CDR3 nucleotide sequence: TGCGCCAGCAGCAAAGAGGGACAGCCAATCTCTGGGGCCAACGTCCTGACTTTC. This chain connects TRBV5-1 to TRBJ2-6; 7 nucleotides align to TRBD1. CDR1 and CDR2 (germline): SGHRS, YFSETQ. The trim removed 4 bases at V and 0 bases at J, leaving 10 bases unmatched. The CDR3 consists of 18 residues.

CDR3 loop: CASSQPMSGRSDTQYF. CDR3 DNA: TGTGCCAGCAGCCAACCGATGAGCGGGAGATCCGATACGCAGTATTTT. The chain uses TRBV5-4 and TRBJ2-3, with TRBD2 identical over 8 bases. V dropped 4 bases and J dropped 6; count of bases not matched to a gene: 13. CDR3 size: 16 residues. CDR1 and CDR2 from the germline V gene are SGHNT and YYREEE (reference sequence).

The chain recombines TRBV7-2 with TRBJ1-5, with 9 bases fitting TRBD1. The CDR3 consists of 15 residues. V lost 5 bases to trimming and J lost 4 bases; unmatched junction nucleotides: 6. Germline V gives CDR1 SGHTA, CDR2 FQGNSA. CDR3 coding DNA: TGTGCCAGCAGCATACAGGGGGCGCGGAATCAGCCCCAGCATTTT. This translates into CASSIQGARNQPQHF. Full variable domain (missing parts from reference TRBV7-2 and TRBJ1-5): GAGVSQSPSNKVTEKGKDVELRCDPISGHTALYWYRQSLGQGLEFLIYFQGNSAPDKSGLPSDRFSAERTGGSVSTLTIQRTQQEDSAVYLCASSIQGARNQPQHFGDGTRLSIL.

The chain couples TRBV4-2 to TRBJ1-1, with 12 bases matching TRBD1. Per the germline V gene, CDR1 is LGHNA and CDR2 is YNFKEQ. J gave up 7 bases and V 4 bases, and 10 bases lay outside the gene matches. The CDR3 extends over 16 amino acids. The CDR3 loop reads CASSLEPGQGAGEAFF. Here the CDR3 DNA reads TGTGCCAGCAGCCTCGAGCCGGGACAGGGGGCTGGTGAAGCTTTCTTT.

The chain links TRBV5-4 to TRBJ2-3; 7 nucleotides align to TRBD1. Germline V gene data show CDR1 as SGHNT and CDR2 as YYREEE (reference sequence). J was trimmed by 6 bases and V by 4 bases; bases with no gene match: 14. This CDR3 is built from 16 residues. The CDR3 DNA is TGTGCCAGCAGCCCGAAGGAAGGGGGCCCCCTGGATACGCAGTATTTT. Translation gives CASSPKEGGPLDTQYF. Full variable domain (remainder filled in from reference TRBV5-4 and TRBJ2-3): ETGVTQSPTHLIKTRGQQVTLRCSSQSGHNTVSWYQQALGQGPQFIFQYYREEENGRGNFPPRFSGLQFPNYSSELNVNALELDDSALYLCASSPKEGGPLDTQYFGPGTRLTVL.

The chain has TRBV28 and TRBJ2-1, with D tentatively TRBD2 (5 bases). V lost 8 bases and J 3 bases, leaving 11 bases between the germline ends. Germline loops: CDR1 MDHEN, CDR2 SYDVKM. The CDR3 runs to 13 residues. The CDR3 reads CASSPEGYNEQFF. In DNA, the CDR3 is TGTGCCAGCTCCCCAGAGGGCTACAATGAGCAGTTCTTC.

J is TRBJ1-1 and V is TRBV6-5; D not resolved. The germline V gene has CDR1 MNHEY and CDR2 SVGAGI. The CDR3 has 14 amino acids. Trimming shortened V by 4 bases and J by 3 bases, and 12 bases separated the two germline ends. In DNA form, the CDR3 reads TGTGCCAGCAGTTCACTATCGGTCGACACTGAAGCTTTCTTT. This codes for CASSSLSVDTEAFF.

The CDR3 DNA is TGTGCCAGTAAAGGACAGTCAAGGGAAAAACTGTTTTTT. Translation: CASKGQSREKLFF. The V and J genes are TRBV19 and TRBJ1-4; TRBD1 is a possible D gene (6 bases). The ends were cut back, 7 bases at V and 8 bases at J, with 14 bases in the middle. Germline values: CDR1 LNHDA, CDR2 SQIVND (reference sequence). This CDR3 has 13 residues.

The J gene is TRBJ2-7, the V gene TRBV5-1; tentatively, D is TRBD2 (5 bases). V was cut by 5 bases and J by 2 bases, with 11 bases left in between. CDR3 length: 13 residues. CDR1 SGHRS and CDR2 YFSETQ come from the germline V gene. The CDR3 region has the DNA TGCGCCAGCAGTCGGGATTTTACCTACGAGCAGTACTTC. The encoded protein is CASSRDFTYEQYF.

The chain employs TRBV2 and TRBJ2-3; weak D call: TRBD2 (6 bases). Looked up from germline, CDR1 is SNHLY and CDR2 is FYNNEI. This CDR3 spans 14 amino acids. Deletions cut 9 bases from V and 0 bases from J, with 13 bases between. As DNA, the CDR3 is TGTGCCAGTGTGGGGGGTCTTAGCACAGATACGCAGTATTTT. It specifies CASVGGLSTDTQYF.

The chain joins TRBV6-1 to TRBJ2-6, with a weak D call TRBD2 (6 bases). The V end was cut by 4 bases, the J end by 2 bases, with 12 bases between. CDR1 is MNHNS, CDR2 SASEGT, per germline. The CDR3 loop spans 16 amino acids. CDR3 nucleotide sequence: TGTGCCAGCAGTGGGGGGGTATATGCTGGGGCCAACGTCCTGACTTTC. This encodes CASSGGVYAGANVLTF.

The V call is TRBV9, the J call TRBJ1-5; D remains ambiguous. This CDR3 comprises 13 residues. The germline V gene encodes CDR1 SGDLS and CDR2 YYNGEE. Trimming removed 0 bases from V and 11 bases from J, with 12 bases in between. CDR3 bases: TGTGCCAGCAGCGTAGACGAGCTAGCTGCCCAGCATTTT. This encodes CASSVDELAAQHF.

This chain uses TRBV11-1 with TRBJ1-2; 7 bases align to TRBD1. The CDR3 length is 13 residues. Trimming at V came to 8 bases and at J to 0 bases, leaving 3 bases not matched to a gene. Germline CDR1 reads SGHAT; CDR2 reads FQDESV (reference sequence). CDR3 DNA sequence: TGTGCCAGCGCGGGACAGCCTAACTATGGCTACACCTTC. Amino acid sequence: CASAGQPNYGYTF.